This entry is about one T cell receptor beta chain. Its matching antigen is unknown. Trimming cost V 3 bases and J 0 bases; bases outside gene matches: 4. This CDR3 comprises 16 residues. Per germline, CDR1 LGHDT and CDR2 YNNKEL (reference sequence). These data come from a study of CD8 T cells in ankylosing spondylitis. Regarding the study as a whole: Ankylosing spondylitis blood seemed to carry a telltale TCR beta motif made of fewer than 10 highly homologous variants. As for the disease-linked clones, they showed a CD8+ phenotype and occurred at relatively low frequencies in peripheral blood.

Libraries for TCR beta were made by quantitative 5'-RACE with molecular barcodes. TCRdb used MiXCR to reprocess the 5' RACE reads, holding one entry per CDR3 protein. The table shows 300,000 to 400,000 distinct CDR3 sequences, with more than 20% occurring only once. This chain connects TRBV3-1 to TRBJ2-3, with 9 bases fitting TRBD2. The receptor was isolated from a male donor with ankylosing spondylitis. Sequenced material: blood, either unsorted or a sorted T cell fraction (not recorded which). In DNA form, the CDR3 reads TGTGCCAGCAGCCAGACCGGGACTAGCAGCACAGATACGCAGTATTTT. Its translation: CASSQTGTSSTDTQYF.